This T cell receptor (beta chain) was documented in a study of shared clonotypes between healthy human individuals. As for the study in general: The study drew on two women and a few men aged 18 to 49 as donors.

Selected positively for CCR7 and CD45RO-negative, naive CD8 cells excluded terminally differentiated effector memory CD45RA+ cells. Overall study findings and caveats: Sampling was confined to blood; repertoires within tissues likely differ.

Assay: immunoSEQ multiplex PCR; the TCRdb copy retains only in-frame clones and omits some. The table records roughly 2.1 million clones, 85% to 95% of them present only once. The junction had 10 bases not matched to a gene; V was cut back by 2 bases and J by 4 bases. Germline CDR1 is SGHDN and CDR2 is FVKESK. CDR3 size: 17 residues. A word on this clone: Its antigen is currently unknown.

Material: naive CD8+ T cells from PBMCs. The clonotype comes from a man between 18 and 35 years old in good health. Some clones in this sample may be carry-over from other donors' samples. This chain links TRBV14 with TRBJ2-5, with 10 nucleotides matching TRBD2. CDR3 DNA sequence: TGTGCCAGCAGCCAATTGCTAGCGGGAGTATTTCGAGAGACCCAGTACTTC. Protein sequence: CASSQLLAGVFRETQYF. Combining the CDR3 with reference TRBV14 and TRBJ2-5 gives the whole variable domain EAGVTQFPSHSVIEKGQTVTLRCDPISGHDNLYWYRRVMGKEIKFLLHFVKESKQDESGMPNNRFLAERTGGTYSTLKVQPAELEDSGVYFCASSQLLAGVFRETQYFGPGTRLLVL.